This is a list of T cell receptor beta chains from one sample in a study of T cells in Graves' hyperthyroidism and ophthalmopathy. TCRdb fed the multiplex PCR reads into MiXCR, producing one record per CDR3 protein. The sample gives roughly 500,000 distinct CDR3 sequences, 40% to 55% of which show up once; around 44% is in the top ten. Sequenced input: peripheral blood or thyroid tissue (not recorded which). These receptors all come from an adult woman with Graves' disease, either hyperthyroidism or ophthalmopathy (not recorded which). Each CDR3 is given with its conserved first and last residue. D genes are given only for firm matches. Not every row has a clone size; where given, it reads once, few, many or a size class.

>16|TRBV15|.|TRBJ1-6|once
TGTGCCACCAGCAGCCCGAGCGGGCCATATAATTCACCCCTCCACTTT
CATSSPSGPYNSPLHF
>15|TRBV29-1|TRBD1|TRBJ2-5|.
TGCAGCGCCCTATGGACAGGGGGATACCAAGAGACCCAGTACTTC
CSALWTGGYQETQYF
>17|TRBV10-3|.|TRBJ1-5|few
TGTGCCATCACCGAAAGGACGGGGAACTATGGCAATCAGCCCCAGCATTTT
CAITERTGNYGNQPQHF
>14|TRBV9|.|TRBJ2-2|.
TGTGCCAGCAGCGTATTATCAGAGACCGGGGAGCTGTTTTTT
CASSVLSETGELFF
>15|TRBV4-2|.|TRBJ1-3|many
TGTGCCAGCAGCCAAGAGTCGGGGACAGGAAACACCATATATTTT
CASSQESGTGNTIYF
>14|TRBV3-1|.|TRBJ1-1|few
TGTGCCAGCAGCCCAGGAAGAACGGCTCCTGAAGCTTTCTTT
CASSPGRTAPEAFF
>15|TRBV7-6|.|TRBJ2-7|.
TGTGCCAGCAGCTCTTCAAAAGGGCAGGGTGGTGAGCAGTACTTC
CASSSSKGQGGEQYF
>13|TRBV20-1|.|TRBJ1-1|many
TGCAGTGCTTCCATGGGGACGAACACTGAAGCTTTCTTT
CSASMGTNTEAFF
>15|TRBV14|.|TRBJ1-2|few
TGTGCCAGCAGCCAGCCGGGACATCTGAACTATGGCTACACCTTC
CASSQPGHLNYGYTF
>15|TRBV2|.|TRBJ1-5|many
TGTGCCAGCAGCACGGAGCCGGATAGCAATCAGCCCCAGCATTTT
CASSTEPDSNQPQHF
>15|TRBV19|TRBD1|TRBJ2-7|many
TGTGCCAGTAGAGATACAGGGGGCGGTTACTACGAGCAGTACTTC
CASRDTGGGYYEQYF
>14|TRBV5-6|.|TRBJ2-7|many
TGTGCCAGCACCCGTGGGGGGGCTACCTACGAGCAGTACTTC
CASTRGGATYEQYF
>14|TRBV15|TRBD1|TRBJ2-7|many
TGTGCCACCAGTCGGACAGGCAGGTTCTACGAGCAGTACTTC
CATSRTGRFYEQYF
>15|TRBV6-6|.|TRBJ1-1|many
TGTGCCAGCAGTTACTCGGTGAAGATGAACACTGAAGCTTTCTTT
CASSYSVKMNTEAFF
>14|TRBV9|TRBD1|TRBJ1-2|.
TGTGCCAGCGCCAAGGACAGGGGGCTCTATGGCTACACCTTC
CASAKDRGLYGYTF
>15|TRBV7-9|TRBD1|TRBJ2-5|.
TGTGCCAGCAGCACACTCGGACAGGGACAAGAGACCCAGTACTTC
CASSTLGQGQETQYF